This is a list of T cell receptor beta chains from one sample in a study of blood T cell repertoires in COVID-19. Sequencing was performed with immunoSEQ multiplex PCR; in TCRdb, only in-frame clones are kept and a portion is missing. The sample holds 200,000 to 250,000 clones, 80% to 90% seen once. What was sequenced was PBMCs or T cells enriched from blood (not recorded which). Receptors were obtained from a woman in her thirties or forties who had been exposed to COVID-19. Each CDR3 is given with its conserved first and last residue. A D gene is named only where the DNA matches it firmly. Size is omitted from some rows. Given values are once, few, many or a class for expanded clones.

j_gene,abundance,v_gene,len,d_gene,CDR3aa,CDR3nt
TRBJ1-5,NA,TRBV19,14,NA,CASSIDQGNQPQHF,TGTGCCAGTAGTATAGACCAGGGCAATCAGCCCCAGCATTTT
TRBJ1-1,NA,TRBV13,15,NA,CATAGLTEETTEAFF,TGTGCCACCGCGGGACTCACCGAGGAGACCACTGAAGCTTTCTTT
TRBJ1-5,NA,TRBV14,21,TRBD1,CASSQDNWWGTGTYSNQPQHF,TGTGCCAGCAGCCAAGATAATTGGTGGGGGACAGGGACCTATAGCAATCAGCCCCAGCATTTT
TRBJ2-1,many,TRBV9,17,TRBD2,CASSVESSGGAYNEQFF,TGTGCCAGCAGCGTAGAAAGTAGCGGGGGGGCTTACAATGAGCAGTTCTTC
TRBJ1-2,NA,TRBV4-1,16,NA,CASSQAGGGRVDGYTF,TGCGCCAGCAGCCAAGCCGGCGGGGGGCGCGTAGATGGCTACACCTTC
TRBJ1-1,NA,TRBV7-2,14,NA,CASSLHIRDTEAFF,TGTGCCAGCAGCTTACACATCCGGGACACTGAAGCTTTCTTT
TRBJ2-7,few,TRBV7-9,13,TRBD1,CASSPQTGYEQYF,TGTGCCAGCAGCCCCCAGACAGGGTACGAGCAGTACTTC
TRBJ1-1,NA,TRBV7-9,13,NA,CASSLVADGEAFF,TGTGCCAGCAGCTTAGTAGCGGATGGTGAAGCTTTCTTT
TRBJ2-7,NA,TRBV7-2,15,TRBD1,CASSLRGTDAYEQYF,TGTGCCAGCAGCTTAAGAGGGACAGACGCCTACGAGCAGTACTTC
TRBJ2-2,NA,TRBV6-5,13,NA,CASIDSVAGELFF,TGTGCCAGCATCGACAGTGTGGCCGGGGAGCTGTTTTTT
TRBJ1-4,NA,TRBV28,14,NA,CASRVQGENEKLFF,TGTGCCAGCAGGGTACAGGGTGAAAACGAAAAACTGTTTTTT
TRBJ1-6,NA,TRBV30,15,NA,CAWSVLGGLGSPLHF,TGTGCCTGGAGTGTACTGGGGGGGCTAGGGTCACCCCTCCACTTT
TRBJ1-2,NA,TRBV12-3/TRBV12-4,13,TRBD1,CASSRGQGYGYTF,TGTGCCAGCAGTCGTGGACAGGGATATGGCTACACCTTC
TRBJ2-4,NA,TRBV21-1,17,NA,CASSKEETGTEKNIQYF,TGTGCCAGCAGCAAAGAAGAAACCGGGACAGAGAAAAACATTCAGTACTTC
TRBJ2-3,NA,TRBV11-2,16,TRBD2,CASSSSSGGRTDTQYF,TGTGCCAGCAGCTCGAGTAGCGGGGGACGCACAGATACGCAGTATTTT
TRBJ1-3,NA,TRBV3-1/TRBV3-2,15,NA,CASSQDSRSGNTIYF,TGTGCCAGCAGCCAAGACAGTAGGAGTGGAAACACCATATATTTT
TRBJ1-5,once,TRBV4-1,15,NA,CASSQERDVGGPQHF,TGCGCCAGCAGCCAGGAGCGGGACGTGGGTGGGCCCCAGCATTTT
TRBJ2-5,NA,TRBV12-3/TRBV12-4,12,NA,CASRLDEETQYF,TGTGCCAGCAGGCTAGACGAAGAGACCCAGTACTTC
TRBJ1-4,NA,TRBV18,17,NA,CASSPLDLGQGHEKLFF,TGTGCCAGCTCACCTCTTGACCTGGGGCAGGGGCATGAAAAACTGTTTTTT
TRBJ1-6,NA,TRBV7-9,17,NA,CASSLDQGIGANSPLHF,TGTGCCAGCAGCTTAGACCAGGGAATCGGAGCTAATTCACCCCTCCACTTT
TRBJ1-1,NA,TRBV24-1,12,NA,CATSDSLGEAFF,TGTGCCACCAGTGATTCTTTGGGCGAAGCTTTCTTT
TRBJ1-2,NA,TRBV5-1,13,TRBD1,CASSEQGNYGYTF,TGCGCCAGCAGCGAACAGGGGAACTATGGCTACACCTTC
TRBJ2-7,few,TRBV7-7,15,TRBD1,CASSLRQGAPYEQYF,TGTGCTAGCAGCTTAAGGCAGGGGGCTCCCTACGAGCAGTACTTC
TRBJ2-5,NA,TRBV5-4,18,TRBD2,CASSSPRSSGGAGETQYF,TGTGCCAGCAGCTCCCCTCGTTCTAGCGGGGGGGCTGGAGAGACCCAGTACTTC
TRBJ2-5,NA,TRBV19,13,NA,CASSISGEETQYF,TGTGCCAGTAGTATCTCGGGGGAAGAGACCCAGTACTTC
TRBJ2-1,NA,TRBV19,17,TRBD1,CASSIDRDRGRYNEQFF,TGTGCCAGTAGTATAGATCGGGACAGGGGCAGGTACAATGAGCAGTTCTTC
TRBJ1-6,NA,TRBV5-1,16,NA,CASSLEGVPDNSPLHF,TGCGCCAGCAGCTTGGAAGGGGTCCCCGATAATTCACCCCTCCACTTT
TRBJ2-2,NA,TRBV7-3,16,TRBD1,CASSLGGTGHTGELFF,TGTGCCAGCAGCTTAGGTGGGACAGGGCATACCGGGGAGCTGTTTTTT
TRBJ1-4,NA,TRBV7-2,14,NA,CASSLESDGGWVFF,TGTGCCAGCAGCTTAGAGTCGGATGGGGGGTGGGTGTTTTTT
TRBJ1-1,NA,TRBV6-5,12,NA,CASSLLPGEAFF,TGTGCCAGCAGTTTACTTCCGGGGGAAGCTTTCTTT
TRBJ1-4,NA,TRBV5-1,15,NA,CASSLGPGDNEKLFF,TGCGCCAGCAGCTTGGGGCCAGGGGATAATGAAAAACTGTTTTTT
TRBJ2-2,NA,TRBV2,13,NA,CASTPISSGELFF,TGTGCCAGCACTCCGATTTCGAGCGGGGAGCTGTTTTTT
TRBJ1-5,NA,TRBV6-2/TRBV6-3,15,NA,CASSEDIQSNQPQHF,TGTGCCAGCAGCGAGGACATACAGAGCAATCAGCCCCAGCATTTT
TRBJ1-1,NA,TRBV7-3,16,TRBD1,CASSLFHRGILTEAFF,TGTGCCAGCAGCTTATTCCACAGGGGAATATTAACTGAAGCTTTCTTT
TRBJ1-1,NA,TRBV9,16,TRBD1,CASSPRPGTVNTEAFF,TGTGCCAGCAGCCCGCGTCCCGGGACAGTAAACACTGAAGCTTTCTTT
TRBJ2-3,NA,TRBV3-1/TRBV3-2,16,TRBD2,CASSLLAGARTDTQYF,TGTGCCAGCAGCCTCCTAGCGGGGGCCCGCACAGATACGCAGTATTTT
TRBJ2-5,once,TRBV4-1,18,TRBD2,CASSRFLAGGTASETQYF,TGCGCCAGCAGCCGCTTCCTAGCGGGGGGGACCGCTTCAGAGACCCAGTACTTC
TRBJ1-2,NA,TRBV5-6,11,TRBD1,CASWGQGRRTF,TGTGCCAGCTGGGGACAGGGGCGTCGCACCTTC
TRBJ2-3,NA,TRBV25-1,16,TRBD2,CASSEYRGETTDTQYF,TGTGCCAGCAGTGAATATCGGGGGGAGACCACAGATACGCAGTATTTT
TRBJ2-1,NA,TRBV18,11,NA,CASSEANEQFF,TGTGCCAGCTCAGAGGCCAATGAGCAGTTCTTC
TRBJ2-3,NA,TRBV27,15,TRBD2,CASSSRGGWTDTQYF,TGTGCCAGCAGTTCCCGGGGGGGCTGGACAGATACGCAGTATTTT
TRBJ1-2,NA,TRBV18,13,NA,CASSPAGAGGYTF,TGTGCCAGCTCACCAGCGGGGGCCGGTGGCTACACCTTC